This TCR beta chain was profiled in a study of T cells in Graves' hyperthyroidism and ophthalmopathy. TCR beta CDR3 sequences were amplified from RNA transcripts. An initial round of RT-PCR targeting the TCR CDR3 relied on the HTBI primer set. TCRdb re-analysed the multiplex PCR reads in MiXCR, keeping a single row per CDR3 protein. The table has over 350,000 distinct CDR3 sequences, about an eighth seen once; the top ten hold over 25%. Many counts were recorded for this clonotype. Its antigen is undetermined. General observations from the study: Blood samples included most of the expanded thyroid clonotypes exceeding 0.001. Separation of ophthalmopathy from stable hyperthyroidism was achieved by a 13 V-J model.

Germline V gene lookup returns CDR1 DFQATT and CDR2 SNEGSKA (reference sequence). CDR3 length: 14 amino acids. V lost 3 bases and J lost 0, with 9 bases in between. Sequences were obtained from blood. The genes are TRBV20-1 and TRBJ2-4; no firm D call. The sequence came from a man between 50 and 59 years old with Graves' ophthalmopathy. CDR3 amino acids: CSASARIAKNIQYF. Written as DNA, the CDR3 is TGCAGTGCTAGCGCCCGGATAGCCAAAAACATTCAGTACTTC.